A selection of T cell receptor beta chains follows, all from one sample in a study of T cell responses to AZD1222 COVID-19 vaccine. Profiling relied on immunoSEQ multiplex PCR, and the TCRdb table lists in-frame clones only, not all of them. The table lists more than 70,000 clones, approximately 90% of them singletons, with about 3.5% in the top ten. The specimen comprised peripheral blood, sampled 28 days after the second AZD1222 dose. Receptors originate from an adult who received the AZD1222 COVID-19 vaccine. The CDR3 runs from the conserved cysteine through the conserved F or W. The D gene is left open where the match is weak. Expanded clones get a size class; other rows say once, few or many, or leave the size out.

>TRBV7-2|-|-|TRBJ2-1|16
CASSSHRDLFYNEQFF
TGTGCCAGCAGCTCGCACCGGGACCTGTTTTACAATGAACAGTTCTTC
>TRBV2|-|-|TRBJ2-5|12
CASCRDGKTQYF
TGTGCCAGCTGTAGGGACGGAAAGACCCAGTACTTC
>TRBV9|-|-|TRBJ2-1|14
CASSVAGIGNEQFF
TGTGCCAGCAGCGTAGCGGGGATAGGTAATGAGCAGTTCTTC
>TRBV6-4|TRBD1|-|TRBJ2-1|14
CASSQTGGYNEQFF
TGTGCCAGCAGCCAAACAGGGGGCTACAATGAGCAGTTCTTC
>TRBV27|-|-|TRBJ1-2|14
CASKISGTVYGYTF
TGTGCCAGCAAGATTAGCGGGACGGTCTATGGCTACACCTTC
>TRBV27|-|-|TRBJ2-2|13
CATAAGVTGELFF
TGTGCCACCGCTGCAGGGGTCACCGGGGAGCTGTTTTTT
>TRBV4-2|-|-|TRBJ1-4|14
CASSQGGANEKLFF
TGTGCCAGCAGCCAAGGAGGAGCTAATGAAAAACTGTTTTTT
>TRBV4-2|-|-|TRBJ1-2|16
CASSPLTLEFGYGYTF
TGTGCCAGCAGCCCCCTCACCCTAGAATTTGGCTATGGCTACACCTTC
>TRBV7-8|-|once|TRBJ2-5|11
CASSGFETQYF
TGTGCCAGCAGTGGATTCGAGACCCAGTACTTC
>TRBV7-2|-|-|TRBJ1-2|13
CASSPGGGDGYTF
TGTGCCAGCAGCCCGGGGGGCGGAGATGGCTACACCTTC
>TRBV4-3|TRBD2|-|TRBJ2-3|15
CASSPFSGSTDTQYF
TGCGCCAGCAGCCCGTTTAGCGGGAGCACAGATACGCAGTATTTT
>TRBV7-3|-|-|TRBJ2-6|15
CASSFGDSGANVLTF
TGTGCCAGCAGCTTCGGGGACTCTGGGGCCAACGTCCTGACTTTC
>TRBV7-8|-|once|TRBJ1-2|14
CASSPFAGSGGYTF
TGTGCCAGCAGCCCTTTTGCGGGATCGGGTGGCTACACCTTC
>TRBV4-1|-|-|TRBJ2-4|16
CASSEDHGLAKNIQYF
TGCGCCAGCAGCGAGGACCACGGCCTAGCCAAAAACATTCAGTACTTC
>TRBV27|-|-|TRBJ2-2|14
CASSLEDSEGKLFF
TGTGCCAGCAGTTTGGAGGACAGTGAGGGAAAGCTGTTTTTT
>TRBV6-4|-|-|TRBJ2-2|13
CASSDVNTGELFF
TGTGCCAGCAGTGATGTGAACACCGGGGAGCTGTTTTTT
>TRBV5-1|-|once|TRBJ2-3|12
CASSLNTDTQYF
TGCGCCAGCAGTCTTAACACAGATACGCAGTATTTT
>TRBV10-3|TRBD1|-|TRBJ1-2|14
CAIKPGQGKDGYTF
TGTGCCATCAAACCGGGACAGGGGAAGGATGGCTACACCTTC
>TRBV5-6|-|-|TRBJ1-1|15
CASSLEGLVNTEAFF
TGTGCCAGCAGCTTGGAGGGGTTGGTGAACACTGAAGCTTTCTTT
>TRBV23-1|TRBD1|-|TRBJ1-1|11
CASRGTGEAFF
TGCGCCAGCCGTGGGACAGGGGAAGCTTTCTTT
>TRBV23-1|TRBD2|-|TRBJ2-2|16
CASSPYPGGRTGELFF
TGCGCCAGCAGTCCCTACCCGGGGGGGCGGACCGGGGAGCTGTTTTTT
>TRBV12-3/TRBV12-4|-|-|TRBJ2-1|12
CASSLLALEQFF
TGTGCCAGCAGTTTATTAGCGCTTGAGCAGTTCTTC
>TRBV15|-|-|TRBJ1-3|16
CATSPRTVNSGNTIYF
TGTGCCACCAGCCCGCGGACGGTAAACTCTGGAAACACCATATATTTT
>TRBV5-4|TRBD2|-|TRBJ2-1|14
CASSASGRGNEQFF
TGTGCCAGCAGCGCTAGCGGGAGGGGCAATGAGCAGTTCTTC
>TRBV30|-|once|TRBJ1-4|13
CAWSLALSEKLFF
TGTGCCTGGAGTCTGGCCCTAAGCGAAAAACTGTTTTTT
>TRBV7-3|TRBD2|-|TRBJ2-3|16
CASSLGLAGVVDTQYF
TGTGCCAGCAGCCTCGGACTAGCGGGAGTAGTAGATACGCAGTATTTT
>TRBV7-2|TRBD2|-|TRBJ2-1|16
CASSSAGGPRYNEQFF
TGTGCCAGCAGCTCCGCGGGAGGGCCCCGGTACAATGAGCAGTTCTTC
>TRBV6-1|TRBD2|-|TRBJ2-1|15
CASSEWEGTYNEQFF
TGTGCCAGCAGTGAATGGGAGGGGACCTACAATGAGCAGTTCTTC
>TRBV7-2|TRBD2|once|TRBJ2-5|14
CASSLVSGKETQYF
TGTGCCAGCAGCTTAGTGAGCGGGAAGGAGACCCAGTACTTC
>TRBV10-2|TRBD2|-|TRBJ2-5|14
CASSVVSGQETQYF
TGCGCCAGCAGTGTGGTTAGCGGGCAAGAGACCCAGTACTTC
>TRBV6-5|TRBD1|-|TRBJ1-5|14
CASTTFQGDQPQHF
TGTGCCAGCACGACTTTTCAGGGGGATCAGCCCCAGCATTTT
>TRBV21-1|-|-|TRBJ1-4|21
CASSKAGGARFSRGANEKLFF
TGTGCCAGCAGCAAAGCGGGGGGGGCGCGGTTTAGTCGAGGGGCTAATGAAAAACTGTTTTTT
>TRBV27|-|-|TRBJ1-2|14
CASSSRPGGGGYTF
TGTGCCAGCAGTTCCCGCCCCGGGGGAGGCGGCTACACCTTC
>TRBV7-9|TRBD1|-|TRBJ2-5|16
CASSLALGQGRETQYF
TGTGCCAGCAGCTTAGCGCTTGGACAGGGGAGGGAGACCCAGTACTTC
>TRBV21-1|-|-|TRBJ1-5|17
CASSKLGYREGDQPQHF
TGTGCCAGCAGCAAATTGGGCTACAGGGAAGGGGATCAGCCCCAGCATTTT
>TRBV20-1|TRBD1|once|TRBJ1-2|11
CSASGDRGHTF
TGCAGTGCTAGCGGGGACAGGGGTCACACCTTC
>TRBV5-1|-|-|TRBJ2-2|13
CATRPGEAGELFF
TGCGCCACGAGACCGGGGGAGGCCGGGGAGCTGTTTTTT
>TRBV29-1|-|-|TRBJ2-6|14
CSARGSSGANVLTF
TGCAGCGCCCGGGGAAGCTCTGGGGCCAACGTCCTGACTTTC
>TRBV9|TRBD2|-|TRBJ2-5|19
CASSSRTSGGEFNLETQYF
TGTGCCAGCAGCTCGCGGACTAGCGGGGGGGAGTTTAACCTGGAGACCCAGTACTTC
>TRBV6-5|-|-|TRBJ1-3|16
CASSYSGSHSGNTIYF
TGTGCCAGCAGTTACTCGGGCAGCCACTCTGGAAACACCATATATTTT
>TRBV11-3|-|-|TRBJ2-3|14
CATPRDLLTDTQYF
TGTGCCACCCCCCGGGACCTTCTTACAGATACGCAGTATTTT
>TRBV7-2|-|-|TRBJ1-5|12
CASSLFDQPQHF
TGTGCCAGCAGCTTGTTTGATCAGCCCCAGCATTTT
>TRBV28|TRBD1|once|TRBJ1-3|17
CASSLWRAGGAGNTIYF
TGTGCCAGCAGTTTATGGCGGGCAGGGGGTGCTGGAAACACCATATATTTT
>TRBV7-3|-|-|TRBJ2-2|14
CASSTTRGAGELFF
TGTGCCAGCTCTACGACACGCGGGGCCGGGGAGCTGTTTTTT
>TRBV30|-|once|TRBJ1-2|13
CAWSVGGIGGYTF
TGTGCCTGGAGTGTTGGAGGGATTGGTGGCTACACCTTC
>TRBV6-4|TRBD2|-|TRBJ2-7|18
CASSDSIRLAGVSDEQYF
TGTGCCAGCAGTGACTCTATTCGGCTAGCGGGGGTGTCAGACGAGCAGTACTTC
>TRBV27|-|-|TRBJ1-5|14
CASRPRHSNQPQHF
TGTGCCAGCAGGCCGAGGCATAGCAATCAGCCCCAGCATTTT
>TRBV29-1|-|-|TRBJ1-1|13
CSVVRVPNTEAFF
TGCAGCGTTGTCCGGGTCCCGAACACTGAAGCTTTCTTT
>TRBV10-3|-|-|TRBJ1-1|12
CASSNPGAEAFF
TGTGCCTCTTCGAACCCCGGAGCTGAAGCTTTCTTT
>TRBV27|-|-|TRBJ2-1|14
CASSSLTVYNEQFF
TGTGCCAGCAGTTCTTTGACTGTTTACAATGAGCAGTTCTTC
>TRBV7-2|-|-|TRBJ1-5|12
CASSLVGQPQHF
TGTGCCAGCAGCTTAGTGGGTCAGCCCCAGCATTTT
>TRBV10-3|-|-|TRBJ1-1|14
CAISTGAMNTEAFF
TGTGCCATCAGCACGGGTGCGATGAACACTGAAGCTTTCTTT
>TRBV18|-|-|TRBJ1-1|12
CASSPGVSEAFF
TGTGCCAGCTCACCAGGGGTCTCTGAAGCTTTCTTT
>TRBV5-4|-|-|TRBJ2-3|15
CASRSGGAATDTQYF
TGTGCCAGCCGCTCAGGGGGGGCCGCCACAGATACGCAGTATTTT
>TRBV5-6|-|-|TRBJ1-5|15
CASSLIQDSNQPQHF
TGTGCCAGCAGCTTGATCCAAGATAGCAATCAGCCCCAGCATTTT
>TRBV20-1|-|-|TRBJ1-1|11
CSARAGTEAFF
TGCAGTGCTAGAGCAGGGACTGAAGCTTTCTTT
>TRBV27|TRBD1|-|TRBJ1-1|17
CASSFSPQSPGQGAAFF
TGTGCCAGCAGTTTCTCTCCGCAAAGTCCGGGACAGGGGGCGGCTTTCTTT
>TRBV9|TRBD1|once|TRBJ2-3|15
CASSVLDRGGDTQYF
TGTGCCAGCAGCGTACTAGACAGGGGGGGAGATACGCAGTATTTT
>TRBV4-1|-|-|TRBJ1-1|16
CASSQEESGANTEAFF
TGCGCCAGCAGCCAAGAAGAATCGGGGGCGAACACTGAAGCTTTCTTT